The 5 T cell receptor beta chains below all came from one sample that was sequenced in a study of shared clonotypes between healthy human individuals. The naive CD8 subset, CD45RO-negative cells positively selected for CCR7, excluded terminally differentiated effector memory CD45RA+ cells. Produced via immunoSEQ multiplex PCR; TCRdb's table is partial and in-frame only. The sample carries approximately 840,000 clones, about 96% recorded once. What was sequenced was naive CD8+ T cells sorted from blood. Receptors were obtained from a man aged 25-45 years in good health.

V is TRBV2 and J is TRBJ2-1; D may be TRBD2 (6 bases). The V gene's germline CDR1 is SNHLY and CDR2 FYNNEI. V lost 4 bases to trimming and J lost 4 bases, with 14 bases between them. This CDR3 region has 15 residues. The CDR3 DNA follows: TGTGCCAGCAGTGGCGGGATGGCGCCTTACAATGAGCAGTTCTTC. Amino acid sequence: CASSGGMAPYNEQFF.

J is TRBJ2-7 and V is TRBV10-3; 8 bases match TRBD2. The CDR3 contains 14 residues. V trimming: 2 bases; J trimming: 7 bases; junction bases outside the gene matches: 7. Germline values: CDR1 ENHRY, CDR2 SYGVKD. The CDR3: CAISEVRRGEEQYF. CDR3 bases: TGTGCCATCAGTGAGGTGCGGCGGGGGGAAGAGCAGTACTTC.

This chain uses TRBV6-5 with TRBJ2-3; D may be TRBD2 (5 bases). CDR1 MNHEY and CDR2 SVGAGI come from the germline V gene. This CDR3 region has 15 residues. The V end lost 2 bases, the J end lost 0 bases, and 9 bases lay between the germline ends. CDR3 region: CASSYSGGSTDTQYF. The CDR3 DNA sequence: TGTGCCAGCAGTTACAGTGGCGGGAGCACAGATACGCAGTATTTT.

The V gene is TRBV13, the J gene TRBJ2-7; 8 bases align to TRBD1. V shed 5 bases, J shed 5 bases, and the junction held 8 bases outside the gene matches. In germline, CDR1 is PRHDT, CDR2 FYEKMQ (reference sequence). This CDR3 spans 14 amino acids. The chain's CDR3 is CASSHGQGIDEQYF. CDR3 DNA: TGTGCCAGCAGCCACGGACAGGGCATCGACGAGCAGTACTTC.

V usage is TRBV27 and J usage is TRBJ2-3; TRBD2 aligns across 16 bases. Germline V CDR1 and CDR2: MNHEY, SMNVEV (reference sequence). V lost 6 bases and J lost 5; bases outside the gene matches: 11. This CDR3 region has 18 residues. CDR3 residues: CASSQGLAGGMGRDTQYF. The DNA for the CDR3 is TGTGCCAGCAGCCAGGGACTAGCGGGAGGGATGGGTAGAGATACGCAGTATTTT.